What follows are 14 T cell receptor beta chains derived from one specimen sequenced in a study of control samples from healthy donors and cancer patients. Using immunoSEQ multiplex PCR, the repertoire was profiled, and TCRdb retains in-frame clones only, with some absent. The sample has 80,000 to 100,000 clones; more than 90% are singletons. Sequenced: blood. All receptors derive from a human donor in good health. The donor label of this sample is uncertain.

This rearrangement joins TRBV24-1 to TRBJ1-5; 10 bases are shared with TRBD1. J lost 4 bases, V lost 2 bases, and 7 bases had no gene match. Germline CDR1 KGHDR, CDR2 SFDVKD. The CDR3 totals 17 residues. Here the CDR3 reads CATSDYRTGGSNQPQHF. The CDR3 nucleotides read TGTGCCACCAGTGATTATAGGACAGGGGGTTCGAATCAGCCCCAGCATTTT.

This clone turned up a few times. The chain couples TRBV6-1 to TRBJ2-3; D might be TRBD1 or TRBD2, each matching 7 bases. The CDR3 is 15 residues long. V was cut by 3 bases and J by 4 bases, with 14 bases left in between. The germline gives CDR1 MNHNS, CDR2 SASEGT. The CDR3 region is CASSERQGGSDTQYF. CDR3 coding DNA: TGTGCCAGCAGTGAGCGACAGGGAGGGTCAGATACGCAGTATTTT.

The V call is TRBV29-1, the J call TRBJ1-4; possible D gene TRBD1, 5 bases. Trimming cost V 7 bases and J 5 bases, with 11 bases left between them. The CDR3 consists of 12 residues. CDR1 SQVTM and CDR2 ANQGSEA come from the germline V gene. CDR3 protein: CSGRGPNEKLFF. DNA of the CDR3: TGCAGCGGAAGGGGTCCCAATGAAAAACTGTTTTTT.

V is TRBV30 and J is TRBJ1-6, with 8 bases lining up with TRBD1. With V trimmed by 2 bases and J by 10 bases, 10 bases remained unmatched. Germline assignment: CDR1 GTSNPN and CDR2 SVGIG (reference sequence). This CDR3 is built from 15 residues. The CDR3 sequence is CAWSLLDRVTSPLHF. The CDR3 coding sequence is TGTGCCTGGAGTCTCTTGGACAGGGTTACCTCACCCCTCCACTTT. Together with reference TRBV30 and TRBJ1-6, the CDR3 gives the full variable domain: SQTIHQWPATLVQPVGSPLSLECTVEGTSNPNLYWYRQAAGRGLQLLFYSVGIGQISSEVPQNLSASRPQDRQFILSSKKLLLSDSGFYLCAWSLLDRVTSPLHFGNGTRLTVT.

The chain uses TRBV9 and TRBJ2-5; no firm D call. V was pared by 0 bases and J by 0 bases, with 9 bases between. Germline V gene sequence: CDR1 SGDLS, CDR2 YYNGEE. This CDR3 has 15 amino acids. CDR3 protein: CASSVDNYDQETQYF. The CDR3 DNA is TGTGCCAGCAGCGTAGATAATTATGACCAAGAGACCCAGTACTTC.

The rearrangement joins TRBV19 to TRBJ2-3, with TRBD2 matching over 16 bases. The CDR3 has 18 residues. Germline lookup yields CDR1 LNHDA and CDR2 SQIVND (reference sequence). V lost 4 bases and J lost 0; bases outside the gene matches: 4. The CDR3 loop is CASSKGLAGGTSTDTQYF. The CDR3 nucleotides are TGTGCCAGTAGTAAGGGACTAGCGGGGGGGACTAGCACAGATACGCAGTATTTT.

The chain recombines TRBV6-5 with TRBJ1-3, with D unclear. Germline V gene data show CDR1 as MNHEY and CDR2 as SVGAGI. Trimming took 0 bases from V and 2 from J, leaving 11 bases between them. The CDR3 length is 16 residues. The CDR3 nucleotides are TGTGCCAGCAGTTACTCAGGATTGGCGACTGGAAACACCATATATTTT. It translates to CASSYSGLATGNTIYF.

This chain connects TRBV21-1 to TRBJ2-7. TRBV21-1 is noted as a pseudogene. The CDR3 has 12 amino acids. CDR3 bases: TGTGCCAGCAGCAAAGTTATGGACGAGCAGTACGTC. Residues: CASSKVMDEQYV.

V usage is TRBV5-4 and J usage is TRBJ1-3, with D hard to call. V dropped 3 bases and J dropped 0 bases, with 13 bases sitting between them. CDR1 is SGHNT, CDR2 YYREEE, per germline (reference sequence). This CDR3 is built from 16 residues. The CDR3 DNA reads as TGTGCCAGCAGCTCCAACGGTGGGGACTCTGGAAACACCATATATTTT. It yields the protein CASSSNGGDSGNTIYF.

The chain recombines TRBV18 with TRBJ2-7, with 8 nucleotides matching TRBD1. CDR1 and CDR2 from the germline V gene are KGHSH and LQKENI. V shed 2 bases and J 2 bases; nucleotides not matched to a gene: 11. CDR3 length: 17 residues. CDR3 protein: CASSPDWLQGGTYEQYF. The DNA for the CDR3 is TGTGCCAGCTCACCAGATTGGTTACAGGGGGGAACCTACGAGCAGTACTTC.

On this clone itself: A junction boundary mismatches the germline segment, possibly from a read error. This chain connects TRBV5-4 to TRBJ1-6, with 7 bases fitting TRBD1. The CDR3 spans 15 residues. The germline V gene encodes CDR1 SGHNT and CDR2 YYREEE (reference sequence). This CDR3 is CAGSLNRGLGSPLHF. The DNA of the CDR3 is TGTGCCGGCAGCTTGAACAGGGGATTAGGTTCACCCCTCCACTTT.

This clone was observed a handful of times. CDR3 residues: CATSEDRDRQKETQYF. CDR3 nucleotides: TGTGCCACCAGTGAGGACCGGGACAGACAAAAAGAGACCCAGTACTTC. The genes are TRBV24-1 and TRBJ2-5; 7 bases map to TRBD1. With V trimmed by 4 bases and J by 3 bases, 10 bases remained unmatched. The germline gives CDR1 KGHDR, CDR2 SFDVKD. The CDR3 is 16 amino acids.

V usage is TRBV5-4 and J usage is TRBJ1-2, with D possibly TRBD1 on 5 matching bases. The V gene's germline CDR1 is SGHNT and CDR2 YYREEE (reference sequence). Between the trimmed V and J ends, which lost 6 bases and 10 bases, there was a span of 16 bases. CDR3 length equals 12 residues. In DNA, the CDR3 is TGTGCCAGCACCACCGACAGAGGAGACTACACCTTC. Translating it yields CASTTDRGDYTF.

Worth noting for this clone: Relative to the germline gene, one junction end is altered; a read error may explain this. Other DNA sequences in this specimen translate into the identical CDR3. CDR3 loop: CASSIDRGGYTF. The CDR3 nucleotides are TGTGCCAGTAGCATAGATCGAGGTGGCTACACCTTC. The V gene is TRBV19, the J gene TRBJ1-2; D uncertain. The CDR3 consists of 12 residues. CDR1 LNHDA and CDR2 SQIVND come from the germline V gene (reference sequence).